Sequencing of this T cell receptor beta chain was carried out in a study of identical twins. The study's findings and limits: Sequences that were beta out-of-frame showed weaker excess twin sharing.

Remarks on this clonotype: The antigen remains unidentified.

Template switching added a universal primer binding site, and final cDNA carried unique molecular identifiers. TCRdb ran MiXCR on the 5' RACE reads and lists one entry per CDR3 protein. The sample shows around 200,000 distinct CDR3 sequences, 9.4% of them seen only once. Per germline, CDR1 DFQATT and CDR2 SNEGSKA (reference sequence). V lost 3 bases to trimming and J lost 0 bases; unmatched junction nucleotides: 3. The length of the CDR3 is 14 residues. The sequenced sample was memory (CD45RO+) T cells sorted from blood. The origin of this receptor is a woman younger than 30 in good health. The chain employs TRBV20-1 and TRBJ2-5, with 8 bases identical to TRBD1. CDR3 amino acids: CSASYRGNQETQYF. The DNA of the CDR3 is TGCAGTGCTAGTTACAGGGGGAACCAAGAGACCCAGTACTTC.